The T cell receptor (beta chain) under discussion was sequenced for a study of blood T cell repertoires in COVID-19. Background on the study: Samples taken during acute and convalescent COVID-19 were collected in the United States, Italy and Spain. PBMCs, B-cell-depleted T cells, or T cells were the source of the cDNA or gDNA that made up the material.

Germline lookup yields CDR1 GTSNPN and CDR2 SVGIG (reference sequence). V lost 0 bases, J lost 8 bases, and 10 bases lay in between. This CDR3 comprises 12 residues. Original methodology: The assay estimated nucleated cells by amplifying reference gene primers. Using immunoSEQ multiplex PCR, the repertoire was profiled, and TCRdb retains in-frame clones only, with some absent. That table is the source of V, J and clone size, and D and trimming were worked out from the DNA. The data contain roughly 250,000 clones, roughly 90% of them singletons. Sequenced material: peripheral blood. The TCR originated in a man aged 55-75 years who had recovered from COVID-19. The chain is built from TRBV30 and TRBJ1-2; D gene unclear. This chain's CDR3 is CAWSVPWEGYTF. The CDR3 DNA sequence: TGTGCCTGGAGTGTCCCATGGGAGGGCTACACCTTC.